This T cell receptor (beta chain) was recorded in a study of blood T cell repertoires in COVID-19. Background on the study: Acute and convalescent COVID-19 samples came from the United States, Italy and Spain. Nucleic acid was either cDNA or gDNA, and it came from T cells, B-cell-depleted T cells, or PBMCs.

Authors' data handling: Reference gene primer amplification gave estimated nucleated cell counts. This table comes from immunoSEQ multiplex PCR, and its TCRdb copy is limited to in-frame clones, with some not included. For V, J and clone size, that table is used; D and trimming come from the DNA. The table lists about 40,000 clones, roughly 79% of them singletons. CDR3 length: 13 amino acids. The V gene's germline CDR1 is SNHLY and CDR2 FYNNEI. V was clipped by 6 bases and J by 5 bases, with 13 bases between them. The V gene is TRBV2, the J gene TRBJ1-2; D gene ambiguous. The receptor's source is a woman older than 75 with acute or convalescent COVID-19. Sequences were obtained from peripheral blood. CDR3 bases: TGTGCCAGCAGGGCCGATGGCTCTTATGGCTACACCTTC. Residues: CASRADGSYGYTF.